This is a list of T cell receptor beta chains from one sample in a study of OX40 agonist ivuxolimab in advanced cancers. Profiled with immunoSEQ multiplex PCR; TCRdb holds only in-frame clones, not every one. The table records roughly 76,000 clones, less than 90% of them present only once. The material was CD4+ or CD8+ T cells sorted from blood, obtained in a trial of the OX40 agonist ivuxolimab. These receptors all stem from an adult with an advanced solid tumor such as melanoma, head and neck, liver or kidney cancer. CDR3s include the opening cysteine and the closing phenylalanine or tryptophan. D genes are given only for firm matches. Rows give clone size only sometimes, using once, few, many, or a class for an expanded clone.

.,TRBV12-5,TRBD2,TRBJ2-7,TGTGCTAGTGGTTTGGTCCCTAAGGACCCGGGAGGCTACGAGCAGTACTTC,CASGLVPKDPGGYEQYF
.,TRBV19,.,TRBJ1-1,TGTGCCAGTAGTATAAGGACAGTCACTGAAGCTTTCTTT,CASSIRTVTEAFF
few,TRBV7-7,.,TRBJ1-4,TGTGCCAGCAGTTCAGGGCTTCATGAAAAACTGTTTTTT,CASSSGLHEKLFF
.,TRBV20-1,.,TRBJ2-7,TGCAGTGCCCCGGCTCCGGGGGAGCAGTACTTC,CSAPAPGEQYF
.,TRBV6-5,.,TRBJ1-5,TGTGCCAGCAGCCGAGGCAGAACCGATCAGCCCCAGCATTTT,CASSRGRTDQPQHF
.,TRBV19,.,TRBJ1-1,TGTGCCAGCTCAGGTTGGAGGGCTGAAGCTTTCTTT,CASSGWRAEAFF
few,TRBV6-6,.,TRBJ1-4,TGTGCCAGCAGTTCACTTCAGGGTTTGGCGGAAAAACTGTTTTTT,CASSSLQGLAEKLFF
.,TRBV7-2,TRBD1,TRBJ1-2,TGTGCCAGCAGCGTAGCCGGGACAGGGCTTTATGGCTACACCTTC,CASSVAGTGLYGYTF
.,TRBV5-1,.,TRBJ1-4,TGCGCCAGCTCAGACGGACAAGCTAATGAAAAACTGTTTTTT,CASSDGQANEKLFF
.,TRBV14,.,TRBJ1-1,TGTGCCAGTGGCAGGGAAATGAACACTGAAGCTTTCTTT,CASGREMNTEAFF
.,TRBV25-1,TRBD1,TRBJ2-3,TGTGCCAGCAGCTTGGACAGGGGCACAGATACGCAGTATTTT,CASSLDRGTDTQYF
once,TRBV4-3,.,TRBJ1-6,TGCGCCAGCAGCCACCAACGGAAGGACTTAAGGGGCTCCTATAATTCACCCCTCCACTTT,CASSHQRKDLRGSYNSPLHF
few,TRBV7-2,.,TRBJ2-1,TGTGCCAGCCGGAAGGGGGGGGAGTCGTACAATGAGCAGTTCTTC,CASRKGGESYNEQFF
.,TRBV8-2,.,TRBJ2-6,TGTGGCATCTTCTCAACACAAAGTCGGGCCAACGTCCTGACTTTC,CGIFSTQSRANVLTF
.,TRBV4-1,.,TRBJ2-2,TGCGCCAGCAGCTCCGAAGCGTTAACGTACACCGGGGAGCTGTTTTTT,CASSSEALTYTGELFF
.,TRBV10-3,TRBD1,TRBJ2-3,TGTGCCACTGTTAGAGGACAGGGGATCACAGATACGCAGTATTTT,CATVRGQGITDTQYF
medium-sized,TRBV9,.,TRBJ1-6,TGTGCCAGCAGCGTAGACGGGGGGAGAAATTCACCCCTCCACTTT,CASSVDGGRNSPLHF
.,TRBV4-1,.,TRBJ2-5,TGCGCCAGCAGCCAAGATAAGAAAGAGACCCAGTACTTC,CASSQDKKETQYF
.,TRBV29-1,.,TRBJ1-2,TGCAGCGCCGAATGGACAGTGAACCTGGGAGACTATGGCTACACCTTC,CSAEWTVNLGDYGYTF
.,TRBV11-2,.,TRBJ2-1,TGTGCCAGCAGCTTAGATCCTCAGGGGCGAATTGAGCAGTTCTTC,CASSLDPQGRIEQFF
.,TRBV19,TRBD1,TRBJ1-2,TGTGCCAGTACCCTGGGACAGAGAGTCTATGGCTACACCTTC,CASTLGQRVYGYTF
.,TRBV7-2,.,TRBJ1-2,TGTGCCAGCAGCTTAGGTTTCAGTAGTGAGGAGTATGGCTACACCTTC,CASSLGFSSEEYGYTF
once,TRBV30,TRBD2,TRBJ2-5,TGTGCCTGGATCCCCCCCGCAGGACTAGCGGGTTCGACCCAGTACTTC,CAWIPPAGLAGSTQYF
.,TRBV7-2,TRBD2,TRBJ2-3,TGTGCCAGCAGCCCACAGACTAGCTCAGATACGCAGTATTTT,CASSPQTSSDTQYF
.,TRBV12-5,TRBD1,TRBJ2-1,TGTGCTAGTGGTACGGGACAGTCCGAGCAGTTCTTC,CASGTGQSEQFF
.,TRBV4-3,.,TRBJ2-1,TGCGCCAGCGCCCCGAGACTAGATATAATTGATGAGCAGTTCTTC,CASAPRLDIIDEQFF
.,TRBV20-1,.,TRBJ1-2,TGCAGTGCTAGAACAGTCTATGGCTACACCTTC,CSARTVYGYTF
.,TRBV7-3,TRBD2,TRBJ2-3,TGTGCCAGCAGCCCCGGGACTACACTTGATTATCGGGTAGGCACAGATACGCAGTATTTT,CASSPGTTLDYRVGTDTQYF
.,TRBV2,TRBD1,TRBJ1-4,TGTGCCAGCAGTGCGGACAGGATTAGGGGAAAACTGTTTTTT,CASSADRIRGKLFF
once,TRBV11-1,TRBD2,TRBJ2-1,TGTGCCAGCAGCTCAGCCGTAAGCGGGACGTCCTACAATGAGCAGTTCTTC,CASSSAVSGTSYNEQFF
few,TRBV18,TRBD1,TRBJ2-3,TGTGCCAGCTCCCCGACAGGGGATACAGATACGCAGTATTTT,CASSPTGDTDTQYF
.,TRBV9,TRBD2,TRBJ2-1,TGTGCCAGCAGCGTAGCTTTAGGCGGGGGGGCCATTGATGAGCAGTTCTTC,CASSVALGGGAIDEQFF
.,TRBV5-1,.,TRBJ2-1,TGCGCCAGCAGCCTTACGAACAATGAGCAGTTCTTC,CASSLTNNEQFF
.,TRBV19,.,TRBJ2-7,TGTGCCAGTAGTATCCGCCAGGGTTACGAGCAGTACTTC,CASSIRQGYEQYF
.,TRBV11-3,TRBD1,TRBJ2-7,TGTGCCAGCAAGGGGGCCTCCTACGAGCAGTACTTC,CASKGASYEQYF
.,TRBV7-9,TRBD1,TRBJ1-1,TGTGCCAGCAGCCGAGACTACAGGGGCAGGAACACTGAAGCTTTCTTT,CASSRDYRGRNTEAFF
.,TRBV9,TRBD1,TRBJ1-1,TGTGCCAGCAGCGTAGAAGGGGACAGGCGGACGAACACTGAAGCTTTCTTT,CASSVEGDRRTNTEAFF
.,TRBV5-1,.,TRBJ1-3,TGCGCCAGCAGCGTAATGCCAGGTGCCGGAAACACCATATATTTT,CASSVMPGAGNTIYF
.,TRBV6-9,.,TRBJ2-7,TGTGCCAGCAGTTCAGAATACGACCCCTACGAGCAGTACTTC,CASSSEYDPYEQYF
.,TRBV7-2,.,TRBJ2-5,TGTGCCAGCAGCTTTCGACGATCGGAGACCCAGTACTTC,CASSFRRSETQYF
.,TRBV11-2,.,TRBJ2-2,TGTGCCAGCCTGTTAGGGCCGGGACCGAACACCGGGGAGCTGTTTTTT,CASLLGPGPNTGELFF
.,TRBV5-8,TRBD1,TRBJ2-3,TGTGCCAGCAGCCTGGGGACAGGGGGCGCGACAGATACGCAGTATTTT,CASSLGTGGATDTQYF
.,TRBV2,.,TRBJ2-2,TGTGCCAGCCAAGCAAAGGGAAGGGGGTCCACCGGGGAGCTGTTTTTT,CASQAKGRGSTGELFF
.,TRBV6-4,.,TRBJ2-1,TGTGCCAGCAGTGTACAGGGAGAAAGCTCCTACAATGAGCAGTTCTTC,CASSVQGESSYNEQFF
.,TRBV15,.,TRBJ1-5,TGTGCCACCAGCAGGGCCCCGGGGGCCAATCAGCCCCAGCATTTT,CATSRAPGANQPQHF
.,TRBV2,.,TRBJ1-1,TGTGCCAGCAGTGATGGGGATATGAACACTGAAGCTTTCTTT,CASSDGDMNTEAFF
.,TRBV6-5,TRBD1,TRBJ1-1,TGTGCCAGCACCCCGACAGGGTGGGGCACTGAAGCTTTCTTT,CASTPTGWGTEAFF
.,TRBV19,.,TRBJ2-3,TGTGCCAGTAGGAAATACCCCACAGATACGCAGTATTTT,CASRKYPTDTQYF
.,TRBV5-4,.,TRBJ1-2,TGTGCCAGCAGCTTTCTCGAGCAGGACGGCGGCACCTTC,CASSFLEQDGGTF
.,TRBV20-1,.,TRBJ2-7,TGCAGTGCCCAGGGGATGTACGAGCAGTACTTC,CSAQGMYEQYF
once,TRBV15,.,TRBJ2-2,TGTGCCACCAACCGGATAGGCTTAACCGGGGAGCTGTTTTTT,CATNRIGLTGELFF
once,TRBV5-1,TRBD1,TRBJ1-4,TGCGCCAGCAGCTTCACAGGGGCGGAGGGAAAACTGTTTTTT,CASSFTGAEGKLFF
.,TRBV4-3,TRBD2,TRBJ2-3,TGCGCCAGCAGCCAAGATCGAGCGGGAGGCGGGAGGGTTACGCAGTATTTT,CASSQDRAGGGRVTQYF
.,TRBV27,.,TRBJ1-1,TGTGCCAGCAGTTTAAGGTCCAGACTGAACACTGAAGCTTTCTTT,CASSLRSRLNTEAFF
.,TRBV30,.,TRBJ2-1,TGTGCCTGGAGACCAGCGCTCGCTGAGCAGTTCTTC,CAWRPALAEQFF
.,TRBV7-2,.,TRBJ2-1,TGTGCCAGCAGCTTAGGGTGGCTGAATGAGCAGTTCTTC,CASSLGWLNEQFF
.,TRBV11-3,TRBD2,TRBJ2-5,TGTGCCAGCAGCTTTTCTAGCGGGAGGGCCCGGGAGACCCAGTACTTC,CASSFSSGRARETQYF
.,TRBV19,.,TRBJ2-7,TGTGCCAGTAGTCGGCTTGCAGTCGCCTACGAGCAGTACTTC,CASSRLAVAYEQYF
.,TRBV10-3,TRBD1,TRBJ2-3,TGTGCCATCAATGGGGACAGGCCCACAGATACGCAGTATTTT,CAINGDRPTDTQYF